Listed below are T cell receptor beta chains from one sample, sequenced in a study of blood T cell repertoires in COVID-19. Method: immunoSEQ multiplex PCR; TCRdb's copy keeps in-frame clones and lacks some. The data contain about 40,000 clones, roughly 92% of them singletons. Sequenced sample: peripheral blood. The receptor source for this set is a man in his fifties or sixties with active COVID-19. Both conserved end residues are part of each CDR3. Fields, in order: V gene, clone size, D gene, J gene, CDR3 DNA, CDR3 protein. The D gene is left open where the match is weak. Not every row has a clone size; where given, it reads once, few, many or a size class.

TRBV28	NA	TRBD1	TRBJ2-3	TGTGCCAGCAGTGTACAGGGGGTTTTGTGGACAGATACGCAGTATTTT	CASSVQGVLWTDTQYF
TRBV19	NA	TRBD1	TRBJ1-1	TGTGCCAGTAGTTGGGGGACAGGGGCTGAAGCTTTCTTT	CASSWGTGAEAFF
TRBV7-8	NA	NA	TRBJ2-1	TGTGCCAGCAGCTATTTCGGAGGGACCAATGAGCAGTTCTTC	CASSYFGGTNEQFF
TRBV5-5	NA	TRBD1	TRBJ2-7	TGTGCCAGCAGCTCCACAGGGGTAACGGGCGAGCAGTACTTC	CASSSTGVTGEQYF
TRBV7-7	NA	TRBD1	TRBJ2-5	TGTGCTAGCAGCTTGACGAGGACAGGGCAAGAGACCCAGTACTTC	CASSLTRTGQETQYF
TRBV29-1	NA	NA	TRBJ1-1	TGCAGCGTTTTGGCCCCCGGAGGGACTGAAGCTTTCTTT	CSVLAPGGTEAFF
TRBV7-2	NA	TRBD2	TRBJ2-1	TGTGCCAGCAGCTTAGCGAGGCTAGCGGGAGGGGATGAGCAGTTCTTC	CASSLARLAGGDEQFF
TRBV28	NA	NA	TRBJ2-1	TGTGCCACCCAGAAACGATACAATGAGCAGTTCTTC	CATQKRYNEQFF
TRBV19	NA	NA	TRBJ2-3	TGTGCCAGTAGTATCGCTACGACAGTTCGGCCAGATACGCAGTATTTT	CASSIATTVRPDTQYF
TRBV11-2	NA	NA	TRBJ2-2	TGTGCCAGCAGCCCCGGGACTGGTAACACCGGGGAGCTGTTTTTT	CASSPGTGNTGELFF
TRBV14	NA	TRBD2	TRBJ2-7	TGTGCCAGCAGCCTCGGGACTAGCGGGCTCTACGAGCAGTACTTC	CASSLGTSGLYEQYF
TRBV9	NA	TRBD1	TRBJ1-2	TGTGCCAGCAGCTACCGGGACAGGGGGCCCTATGGCTACACCTTC	CASSYRDRGPYGYTF
TRBV6-5	few	NA	TRBJ2-2	TGTGCCAGCAGTTACTCCCCTGGGGGGACCGGGGAGCTGTTTTTT	CASSYSPGGTGELFF
TRBV9	NA	TRBD2	TRBJ2-3	TGTGCCAGCAGCGTTTCCGGGACTAGCGGGGCCGATACGCAGTATTTT	CASSVSGTSGADTQYF
TRBV9	NA	NA	TRBJ1-2	TGTGCCAGCAGCGTAGATCCGGGAGGGGACTATGGCTACACCTTC	CASSVDPGGDYGYTF
TRBV6-5	NA	TRBD2	TRBJ2-1	TGTGCCAGCAGTCGCCCCGGGAGGGCCTACAATGAGCAGTTCTTC	CASSRPGRAYNEQFF
TRBV6-5	NA	NA	TRBJ2-3	TGTGCCAGCAAAAGGACTGTGACAGATACGCAGTATTTT	CASKRTVTDTQYF
TRBV2	NA	NA	TRBJ1-5	TGTGCCAGCAGGGGGGAGGGACTTCGGAATCAGCCCCAGCATTTT	CASRGEGLRNQPQHF
TRBV6-6	NA	NA	TRBJ2-3	TGTGCCAGCAGTTGGGCTAGCCCTGGCACGCAGTATTTT	CASSWASPGTQYF
TRBV3-1/TRBV3-2	NA	NA	TRBJ1-4	TGTGCCAGCAGCCATAGGGCTGGGGGGGAAAAACTGTTTTTT	CASSHRAGGEKLFF
TRBV25-1	NA	TRBD1	TRBJ2-7	TGTGCCAGCAGTGATTCACGACAGGGGTACGAGCAGTACTTC	CASSDSRQGYEQYF
TRBV5-1	NA	NA	TRBJ2-3	TGCGCCAGCAGCTTTAGGTGGGCAGCGGGTAGCACAGATACGCAGTATTTT	CASSFRWAAGSTDTQYF
TRBV7-8	NA	TRBD1	TRBJ1-5	TGTGCCAGCAGCCCCGGGACAGCGTCCTTTTATAGCAATCAGCCCCAGCATTTT	CASSPGTASFYSNQPQHF
TRBV2	once	NA	TRBJ2-5	TGTGCCAGCAGTGGGTTGGCAGGGGCTACCCAAGAGACCCAGTACTTC	CASSGLAGATQETQYF
TRBV2	NA	TRBD1	TRBJ1-5	TGTGCCAGCAGGGGGACAGGGGATTCTAGTCAGCCCCAGCATTTT	CASRGTGDSSQPQHF
TRBV4-1	NA	NA	TRBJ2-1	TGCGCCAGCAGCCTCCCAGGGGTCTACAATGAGCAGTTCTTC	CASSLPGVYNEQFF
TRBV27	medium-sized	TRBD1	TRBJ1-5	TGTGCCAGCAGCTCCACCGGGACAGGGGACCTCTGGCAGCCCCAGCATTTT	CASSSTGTGDLWQPQHF